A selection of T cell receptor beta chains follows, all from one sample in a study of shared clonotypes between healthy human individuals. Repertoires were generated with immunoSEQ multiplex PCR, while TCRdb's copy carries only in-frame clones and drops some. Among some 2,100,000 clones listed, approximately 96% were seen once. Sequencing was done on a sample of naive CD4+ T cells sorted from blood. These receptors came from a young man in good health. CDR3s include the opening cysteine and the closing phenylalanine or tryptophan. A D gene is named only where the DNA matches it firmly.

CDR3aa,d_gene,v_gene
CASSSGVDSHTLYEQYF,NA,TRBV7-9
CASSPGSSYEQYF,NA,TRBV18
CASSPPSGTYEQYF,NA,TRBV18
CASLPRTGGVLNYGYTF,TRBD1,TRBV27
CASSQGPSPYEQYF,NA,TRBV6-6
CASTFREGWAADTQYF,TRBD2,TRBV7-9
CAWEFGTNYGYTF,NA,TRBV30
CASSLGLTYEQYF,NA,TRBV28
CASSHPSGGVGTEAFF,NA,TRBV4-1
CASSQNLFQNSNTIYF,NA,TRBV18
CASFRGGWETQYF,TRBD2,TRBV10-2